This passage covers 10 T cell receptor beta chains from one sample sequenced in a study of long-term antiretroviral therapy in people with HIV. The authors ran the immunoSEQ assay, v3.0, at survey level. TCRdb's copy holds only in-frame clones and misses some; the assay was immunoSEQ multiplex PCR. The profile shows some 22,000 clones, less than 80% of them singletons. The material was unsorted PBMCs, obtained 4.1 years after starting antiretroviral therapy. The receptor set was obtained from a woman in her 40s with HIV.

The rearrangement joins TRBV2 to TRBJ2-7, with 10 bases identical to TRBD2. J gave up 4 bases and V 2 bases, and 5 bases lay outside the gene matches. This CDR3 region has 15 residues. Germline loops: CDR1 SNHLY, CDR2 FYNNEI. CDR3 residues: CASSELAGDRYEQYF. CDR3 coding DNA: TGTGCCAGCAGTGAACTAGCGGGAGATAGATACGAGCAGTACTTC.

This clone has only a few counts. V is TRBV2 and J is TRBJ1-1; D is undetermined. The CDR3 extends over 12 amino acids. Germline CDR1 reads SNHLY; CDR2 reads FYNNEI. V was pared by 6 bases and J by 4 bases, with 9 bases between. CDR3 sequence (DNA): TGTGCCAGCAGCCTGATGACCACTGAAGCTTTCTTT. Encoded protein: CASSLMTTEAFF.

The chain carries TRBV4-1 and TRBJ2-3, with D possibly TRBD2 on 7 matching bases. Germline assignment: CDR1 MGHRA and CDR2 YSYEKL. V was pared by 4 bases and J by 3 bases, with 11 bases between. The CDR3 is 14 amino acids. The CDR3 DNA is TGCGCCAGCAGCCCCGGGGGGCAAACAGATACGCAGTATTTT. Translation: CASSPGGQTDTQYF.

The J gene is TRBJ2-5, the V gene TRBV9, with 8 bases aligning to TRBD2. Germline trimming cut 0 bases from V and 0 bases from J; bases unmatched to any gene: 7. CDR3 size: 17 residues. The germline V gene has CDR1 SGDLS and CDR2 YYNGEE. This CDR3 reads CASSVGGGGGNQETQYF. CDR3 nucleotides: TGTGCCAGCAGCGTAGGTGGTGGCGGGGGGAACCAAGAGACCCAGTACTTC.

The rearrangement links TRBV5-4 to TRBJ2-1, with 10 positions matching TRBD2. The CDR3 has 16 residues. The ends lost 0 bases at V and 7 bases at J; junction bases unmatched: 7. The germline CDR1 and CDR2 sequences are SGHNT and YYREEE (reference sequence). CDR3 loop: CASSLVSGGPGNEQFF. CDR3 bases: TGTGCCAGCAGCTTGGTTAGCGGGGGGCCCGGGAATGAGCAGTTCTTC.

The chain is built from TRBV29-1 and TRBJ2-3; D ambiguous. Germline loops: CDR1 SQVTM, CDR2 ANQGSEA. The CDR3 length is 13 residues. V gave up 2 bases and J gave up 2 bases, with 8 bases separating them. CDR3: CSVERQHTDTQYF. CDR3 nucleotide sequence: TGCAGCGTTGAACGGCAGCACACAGATACGCAGTATTTT.

The genes are TRBV27 and TRBJ2-1; D remains unclear. The V end lost 5 bases, the J end lost 0 bases, and 17 bases lay between the germline ends. This CDR3 contains 17 residues. Germline V gene sequence: CDR1 MNHEY, CDR2 SMNVEV (reference sequence). In nucleotides, the CDR3 is TGTGCCAGCAGTCTAACCCCCGGCGGTAGCTCCTACAATGAGCAGTTCTTC. It specifies CASSLTPGGSSYNEQFF.

A single count supports this clone. This chain joins TRBV5-1 and TRBJ2-1, with 7 bases identical to TRBD1. The V and J ends lost 7 bases and 3 bases, in that order; junction bases with no gene match: 16. The CDR3 runs 17 residues. Germline CDR1 is SGHRS and CDR2 is YFSETQ. The DNA for the CDR3 is TGCGCCAGCGCTACGCATATCACAGGGGCTGACTACAATGAGCAGTTCTTC. This codes for CASATHITGADYNEQFF.

This sequence joins TRBV5-1 and TRBJ2-7, with D possibly being TRBD1 or TRBD2 (6 bases each). The V gene lost 3 bases and the J gene lost 3 bases, with 13 bases spanning the gap. CDR3 length: 14 amino acids. Germline assignment: CDR1 SGHRS and CDR2 YFSETQ. CDR3 sequence: CASSSTGRNYEQYF. The CDR3 DNA follows: TGCGCCAGCAGCTCCACAGGGAGGAACTACGAGCAGTACTTC. Using reference TRBV5-1 and TRBJ2-7 for the parts outside the CDR3, the full variable domain is KAGVTQTPRYLIKTRGQQVTLSCSPISGHRSVSWYQQTPGQGLQFLFEYFSETQRNKGNFPGRFSGRQFSNSRSEMNVSTLELGDSALYLCASSSTGRNYEQYFGPGTRLTVT.

The chain couples TRBV23-1 to TRBJ1-2; weak D call: TRBD1 (5 bases). TRBV23-1 carries the ORF label, with uncertain function. The length of the CDR3 is 12 residues. Trimming cost V 4 bases and J 8 bases, with 11 bases left between them. The CDR3 here is CASSPGPQGYTF. CDR3 DNA: TGCGCCAGCAGTCCGGGACCGCAGGGCTACACCTTC.